This T cell receptor beta chain emerged from a study of cytomegalovirus exposure and HLA in healthy donors. The PCR made use of 60 Vbeta and 13 Jbeta primers. Sequenced by immunoSEQ multiplex PCR; TCRdb stores in-frame clones only, minus some. Here the sample spans some 120,000 clones, 75% to 90% being singletons. The study's findings and limits: According to reports, the classifier identified cytomegalovirus status with high specificity and sensitivity. Donor immune exposure was known only as CMV serostatus. Relative to equally common others, HLA-associated TCR beta chains showed greater clonal expansion in a later analysis. It was assumed in the presence/absence analyses that sequencing depth was roughly uniform across donors.

Trimming pared 3 bases from V and 1 base from J, leaving 15 bases between. CDR1 MDHEN and CDR2 SYDVKM come from the germline V gene. This CDR3 region has 16 residues. Notes on this clone: Its target is not known.

V is TRBV28 and J is TRBJ1-2; D not resolved. This clonotype was obtained from a male donor in good health and CMV-seronegative. Sequencing was performed on PBMCs. The CDR3 region is CASSFVSQSRNYGYTF. The CDR3 bases are TGTGCCAGCAGTTTTGTCAGTCAATCTCGTAACTATGGCTACACCTTC.